Included here is one T cell receptor (beta chain) sequence, with context. This clonotype has a handful of counts. Its specific antigen is unknown. No per-base quality is available; no much larger clone lies one base away. The data stem from a study of molecular identifiers for immune sequencing clone quantification (dated by TCRdb to between 2018 and 2020). Regarding the research as a whole: For a replicate experiment, the RNA from either about 20,000 or 100,000 naive CD8 T cells was divided into five aliquots, and four of those aliquots went on to sequencing. This methods study benchmarked molecular-identifier clustering-based TCR repertoire sequencing (MIDCIRS) and TCR RNA copy counting, using CD8 T cells to do so. The paper's findings and limits, for the study overall: Modeling indicated approximately 3 TCR RNA copies recovered per cell, compared with roughly 10 by digital PCR, which implies a capture efficiency of approximately 30%. The naive libraries included spiked-in Jurkat TCR RNA (around 10 copies' worth), and this RNA is not part of the donor repertoire. When barcode sub-clustering was not used, chimeric consensus sequences inflated TCR diversity, with chimeras reaching as high as 47%. Spiked-in Jurkat TCR RNA equal to a single cell's worth was reported to be detectable even within 1,100,000 naive CD8 T cells. Highly expanded clone sizes could be underestimated because identical TCR molecules may share a barcode. In CMV-specific effector cells, over 99% of molecules were held by clones above 20 RNA copies, whereas under 1% of molecules were held by such clones in naive cells.

The CDR3 spans 12 residues, from the cysteine through the phenylalanine. CDR3 DNA only is kept here, 36 bases in frame from base 1. V loses 5 bases of germline sequence and J loses 8 bases, and the interval between the two ends is 13 bases. Via the germline V gene, CDR1 is SGHDT and CDR2 YYEEEE. Libraries of naive CD8 T cells were built from anywhere between about 17,000 and 1,000,000 sorted cells, with 10%, 30% or 50% of the purified RNA used. On a BD FACSAria II, naive CD8 T cells were FACS-sorted as CD8+CD4-CCR7+CD45RA+ and collected into RLT Plus buffer. To test detection sensitivity, Jurkat RNA equivalent to more than eight TCR copies was spiked into samples of about 19,000-1,100,000 naive CD8 T cells. CD8 T cells were enriched using RosetteSep CD8+ T Cell Enrichment Cocktail and Ficoll-Paque, and the enriched cells then underwent ACK red cell lysis. The receptor library was made with PCR. The sequencer listed for this sample is NextSeq 500. Bulk TCR libraries were generated as previously described, with the TCR primers listed in Table S5 used. The Qiagen AllPrep DNA/RNA kit was used to purify total RNA. Reads from multiple sequencing runs of the same library were pooled before analysis. Processing in the source paper ran as follows. Reads were retained only if an exact TCR constant sequence was present, and the retained reads were trimmed to 150 nt and grouped according to their 12-nt molecular barcodes. Within each barcode group, reads were sub-clustered at a 15% Levenshtein threshold, and quality-weighted consensus sequences were built per RNA molecule. Non-functional sequences were removed, as were lower-count sequences one edit away from another. Based on a fit of two negative binomial distributions, barcode sub-clusters having less than 20% of the maximum read count were discarded. Using fastp trimming at Q25 and MiXCR clonotype assembly, TCRdb reanalyzed the public sequencing data and kept in-frame beta chains. CDR3 protein duplicates are merged, each entry listing the most common genes and DNA. None of the V and J calls come from the authors' own analysis; TCRdb made them. The sample table records 40,000 to 65,000 distinct CDR3 sequences; around 34% of these occur just once. The ten largest clonotypes hold 3.5% to 4% of the sample.

The source material was naive CD8+ T cells from blood, with Jurkat cell RNA spiked in. Reading the label with the study, this specimen's cell subset or site is: FACS-sorted CD8+CD4-CCR7+CD45RA+ naive T cells. Recombination linked TRBV5-6 to TRBJ1-1, and possibly TRBD1, on 5 matching bases. The origin of this receptor is a human donor in good health. Some libraries in this study had Jurkat cell RNA spiked in. Here the CDR3 is given as CASSGGVAEAFF. The DNA is TGTGCCAGCAGTGGGGGGGTAGCAGAAGCTTTCTTT.